A single sample gave rise to the 24 T cell receptor beta chains below, sequenced in a study of T cells in Graves' hyperthyroidism and ophthalmopathy. Amplified TCR beta CDR3 regions derived from RNA transcripts. With the HTBI primer set, the TCR CDR3 went through a first round of RT-PCR. MiXCR was run by TCRdb on the multiplex PCR reads, yielding one entry per CDR3 protein. The data hold around 300,000 distinct CDR3 sequences, with nearly 15% observed a single time. Sequencing was performed on blood. The receptors shown here come from a woman in her fifties or sixties with Graves' hyperthyroidism that later progressed to Graves' ophthalmopathy.

This clonotype was observed many times. This chain links TRBV2 with TRBJ2-2; no reliable D call. The CDR3 contains 14 residues. The germline CDR1 and CDR2 sequences are SNHLY and FYNNEI. V was clipped by 8 bases and J by 5 bases, with 15 bases between them. As DNA, the CDR3 is TGTGCCAGCTTCTGGGAAGTCGGTACCGGGGAGCTGTTTTTT. It codes for CASFWEVGTGELFF.

This clonotype was seen at least ten times. The chain carries TRBV20-1 and TRBJ2-1; D assignment may be TRBD1 or TRBD2 (6 bases each). The CDR3 contains 16 residues. CDR1 DFQATT and CDR2 SNEGSKA come from the germline V gene (reference sequence). V was pared by 1 base and J by 7 bases, with 20 bases between. CDR3 loop: CSARGVWRGESNEQFF. The CDR3 region has the DNA TGCAGTGCTAGAGGGGTTTGGAGGGGGGAGAGTAATGAGCAGTTCTTC.

This clonotype was seen repeatedly, ten times or more. Here the CDR3 DNA reads TGTGCCAGCAGCTTGACAGAGATCTACGAGCAGTACTTC. Translated, it gives CASSLTEIYEQYF. The chain carries TRBV11-1 and TRBJ2-7, with a possible D match to TRBD1 (5 bases). Germline V CDR1 and CDR2: SGHAT, FQDESV (reference sequence). V dropped 3 bases and J dropped 3 bases, with 9 bases sitting between them. This CDR3 has 13 residues.

CDR3 loop: CSSSKGGMNTEAFF. DNA for the CDR3: TGCAGTTCCTCAAAGGGGGGAATGAACACTGAAGCTTTCTTT. This rearrangement joins TRBV20-1 to TRBJ1-1, with a weak D call TRBD1 (6 bases). Germline values: CDR1 DFQATT, CDR2 SNEGSKA (reference sequence). The V and J ends lost 8 bases and 0 bases respectively, with 16 bases between them. The CDR3 loop spans 14 amino acids.

This clonotype was observed many times. The chain recombines TRBV28 with TRBJ2-5; 7 bases line up with TRBD2. After removal of 3 bases from V and 2 bases from J, the junction contained 6 bases not matched to a gene. The CDR3 runs 15 residues. Germline loops: CDR1 MDHEN, CDR2 SYDVKM. CDR3 sequence reads: CASSLAGVGQETQYF. The CDR3 DNA sequence: TGTGCCAGCAGTTTGGCGGGGGTGGGTCAAGAGACCCAGTACTTC.

This clonotype was picked up many times. This rearrangement joins TRBV29-1 to TRBJ2-5; D remains unclear. Trimming stripped 3 bases from V and 5 bases from J, with 10 bases between. The CDR3 length is 12 residues. The V gene's germline CDR1 is SQVTM and CDR2 ANQGSEA. The CDR3: CSVDPNRETQYF. The CDR3 bases are TGCAGCGTTGACCCCAACCGGGAGACCCAGTACTTC.

Many counts were recorded for this clonotype. The rearrangement uses TRBV30 and TRBJ2-1; D perhaps matches TRBD1 (6 bases). V lost 2 bases and J 5 bases, leaving 10 bases between the germline ends. The CDR3 extends over 13 amino acids. Per germline, CDR1 GTSNPN and CDR2 SVGIG (reference sequence). This CDR3 is CAWSSGQNNEQFF. Here the CDR3 DNA reads TGTGCCTGGAGTTCGGGACAAAACAATGAGCAGTTCTTC.

The sample holds many counts of this clonotype. This CDR3 is CASSQGLAETYEQYF. The CDR3 DNA reads TGCGCCAGCAGCCAGGGACTAGCGGAGACTTACGAGCAGTACTTC. The V gene is TRBV4-1, the J gene TRBJ2-7; 11 nucleotides agree with TRBD2. CDR1 and CDR2 (germline): MGHRA, YSYEKL. V was clipped by 3 bases and J by 4 bases; unmatched bases: 5. The CDR3 spans 15 residues.

The chain carries TRBV5-1 and TRBJ2-1; D gene uncertain. CDR1 is SGHRS and CDR2 is YFSETQ in the germline V gene. With 0 bases removed from V and 7 bases from J, the gap between germline ends came to 8 bases. This CDR3 contains 13 residues. CDR3 in amino acids: CASSLGDSNEQFF. In DNA, the CDR3 is TGCGCCAGCAGCTTGGGGGATAGTAATGAGCAGTTCTTC.

In its sample, this clonotype was seen a few times. The rearrangement uses TRBV29-1 and TRBJ1-2, with D possibly TRBD1 on 5 matching bases. The CDR3 extends over 13 amino acids. CDR1 and CDR2 (germline): SQVTM, ANQGSEA. Trimming stripped 3 bases from V and 6 bases from J, with 14 bases between. The CDR3 DNA reads TGCAGCGTTGATGGGACCTCTCGACATGGCTACACCTTC. This encodes CSVDGTSRHGYTF.

This clonotype was detected only a few times. This chain connects TRBV6-6 to TRBJ2-3; D may correspond to TRBD1 or TRBD2 (5 bases each). V gave up 2 bases and J gave up 1 base, with 10 bases separating them. In germline, CDR1 is MNHNY, CDR2 SVGAGI (reference sequence). The CDR3 is 15 amino acids. CDR3 nucleotides: TGTGCCAGCAGTTACAGGTCGGGACGCACAGATACGCAGTATTTT. It codes for CASSYRSGRTDTQYF.

This clonotype was observed a handful of times. The chain employs TRBV5-8 and TRBJ2-1; 9 nucleotides match TRBD1. With V trimmed by 5 bases and J by 4 bases, 7 bases remained unmatched. CDR1 and CDR2 (germline): SGHTS, YDEGEE. The CDR3 is made up of 15 amino acids. The CDR3 here is CASRRDREPYNEQFF. CDR3 bases: TGTGCCAGCAGGCGGGACAGGGAACCTTACAATGAGCAGTTCTTC.

The genes are TRBV12-3 or TRBV12-4 and TRBJ2-2; D may be TRBD2 (5 bases). Trimming took off 8 bases at V and 6 bases at J, with 10 bases between the two ends. CDR3 length equals 12 residues. The CDR3 sequence: CASLPGAGELFF. CDR3 coding DNA: TGTGCCAGCCTCCCCGGGGCCGGGGAGCTGTTTTTT.

The V call is TRBV27, the J call TRBJ1-4, with D maybe TRBD1 (6 bases). Germline V gene data show CDR1 as MNHEY and CDR2 as SMNVEV (reference sequence). V gave up 8 bases and J gave up 7 bases, with 11 bases separating them. The CDR3 runs to 12 residues. CDR3 region: CASRDNTEKLFF. DNA for the CDR3: TGTGCCAGCCGGGACAACACTGAAAAACTGTTTTTT.

Of note for this clonotype: An end of the junction does not agree with germline; a read error may underlie this. V and J are TRBV2 and TRBJ1-1; 7 bases agree with TRBD1. Germline assignment: CDR1 SNHLY and CDR2 FYNNEI. This CDR3 spans 14 amino acids. Here the CDR3 DNA reads TGTGTCAGCAGCCCCATGACAGGGTACGCTGAAGCCTTCTTT. It is translated as CVSSPMTGYAEAFF.

This clonotype showed up many times. The V call is TRBV20-1, the J call TRBJ2-5; D is perhaps TRBD2 (6 bases). Germline-derived CDR1 and CDR2 are DFQATT and SNEGSKA (reference sequence). V lost 1 base and J 3 bases, leaving 12 bases between the germline ends. The CDR3 length is 14 residues. CDR3 sequence: CSARGSSVKETQYF. The CDR3, as DNA: TGCAGTGCTAGAGGCTCTAGCGTAAAAGAGACCCAGTACTTC.

V is TRBV6-1 and J is TRBJ2-7; the D gene is possibly TRBD1 (6 bases). Looked up from germline, CDR1 is MNHNS and CDR2 is SASEGT. The CDR3 is 13 residues long. The V and J ends lost 5 bases and 7 bases respectively, with 15 bases between them. CDR3 loop: CASSLGASREQYF. DNA for the CDR3: TGTGCCAGCAGTTTGGGGGCGTCCAGGGAGCAGTACTTC.

This clonotype was counted at least ten times. V usage is TRBV9 and J usage is TRBJ2-2; TRBD1 aligns across 8 bases. The CDR3 totals 17 residues. J was trimmed by 4 bases and V by 4 bases; bases with no gene match: 12. Germline CDR1 SGDLS, CDR2 YYNGEE. CDR3 coding DNA: TGTGCCAGCAGCTATGGAATAAGGACAGGGTTCACCGGGGAGCTGTTTTTT. This translates into CASSYGIRTGFTGELFF.

Concerning this clonotype itself: The junction departs from the called germline gene at one end, perhaps through a read error. The chain has TRBV6-1 and TRBJ1-2, with D unclear. CDR1 and CDR2 from the germline V gene are MNHNS and SASEGT. The CDR3 covers 11 residues. CDR3 DNA sequence: TGTGCCAGCAATGGTGACTATGACTACACCTTC. Residues: CASNGDYDYTF.

At least ten counts were recorded for this clonotype. CDR3 DNA sequence: TGCGCCAGCAGCCCCGTTGGTAGCGGGAGAGATACCGGGGAGCTGTTTTTT. Translating gives CASSPVGSGRDTGELFF. The rearrangement joins TRBV5-1 to TRBJ2-2; the match to TRBD2 covers 9 bases. The CDR3 is 17 residues long. Trimming at V came to 4 bases and at J to 5 bases, leaving 12 bases not matched to a gene. Germline V gives CDR1 SGHRS, CDR2 YFSETQ.

V gene TRBV18 combines with J gene TRBJ1-1, with D possibly TRBD1 on 5 matching bases. Trimming removed 1 base at V and 5 bases at J, with 23 bases between. CDR3 size: 18 residues. The V gene's germline CDR1 is KGHSH and CDR2 LQKENI. In DNA form, the CDR3 reads TGTGCCAGCTCACCACAGTACGGAGGGAAAGGTGGGGGGACTGAAGCTTTCTTT. This sequence encodes CASSPQYGGKGGGTEAFF.

The chain joins TRBV5-1 to TRBJ1-3; D unclear. V lost 2 bases and J 2 bases, leaving 14 bases between the germline ends. This CDR3 has 16 amino acids. CDR1 is SGHRS, CDR2 YFSETQ, per germline. This CDR3 is CASSLRTGRTGNTIYF. The CDR3 bases are TGCGCCAGCAGCTTAAGAACCGGAAGAACTGGAAACACCATATATTTT.

There are many counts of this clonotype. This chain connects TRBV2 to TRBJ2-2; 7 bases are shared with TRBD1. V trimming: 3 bases; J trimming: 5 bases; junction bases outside the gene matches: 6. This CDR3 spans 15 amino acids. Germline V gene data show CDR1 as SNHLY and CDR2 as FYNNEI. The CDR3, as DNA: TGTGCCAGCAGTGACGGATCCAGGGGGACCGGGGAGCTGTTTTTT. Its translation: CASSDGSRGTGELFF. The full variable domain, with the rest looked up from reference TRBV2 and TRBJ2-2, is EPEVTQTPSHQVTQMGQEVILRCVPISNHLYFYWYRQILGQKVEFLVSFYNNEISEKSEIFDDQFSVERPDGSNFTLKIRSTKLEDSAMYFCASSDGSRGTGELFFGEGSRLTVL.

This clonotype was seen ten or more times. The chain combines TRBV24-1 with TRBJ2-3, with 8 positions matching TRBD1. Trimming took 4 bases from V and 6 from J; bases not matched to a gene: 11. From germline, CDR1 is KGHDR and CDR2 SFDVKD. This CDR3 is 16 amino acids long. For the CDR3, the DNA is TGTGCCACCAGTGACTCCAGGACAGGGTGGGAGGATACGCAGTATTTT. It is translated as CATSDSRTGWEDTQYF.